This T cell receptor (beta chain) originates from a study of blood T cell repertoires in COVID-19. Across the study: T cells, B-cell-depleted T cells, or PBMCs provided the cDNA or gDNA that served as material.

In the source study's methods: Cell counts per sample came from amplifying reference gene primers. Using immunoSEQ multiplex PCR, the repertoire was profiled, and TCRdb retains in-frame clones only, with some absent. That table supplies the V and J calls and clone size; D and trimming were determined from the DNA. The sample has fewer than 120,000 clones, around 74% seen once. J was trimmed by 4 bases and V by 0 bases; bases with no gene match: 4. Germline V gene data show CDR1 as LNHDA and CDR2 as SQIVND (reference sequence). CDR3 length: 15 residues. The chain has TRBV19 and TRBJ1-2, with TRBD1 identical over 8 bases. The sample taken for sequencing was peripheral blood. This TCR was sampled from a woman between 55 and 75 years old with acute or convalescent COVID-19. CDR3: CASSIDTGTGYGYTF. As DNA, the CDR3 is TGTGCCAGTAGTATAGATACCGGGACAGGCTATGGCTACACCTTC. The complete variable domain, with remaining parts taken from reference TRBV19 and TRBJ1-2, reads DGGITQSPKYLFRKEGQNVTLSCEQNLNHDAMYWYRQDPGQGLRLIYYSQIVNDFQKGDIAEGYSVSREKKESFPLTVTSAQKNPTAFYLCASSIDTGTGYGYTFGSGTRLTVV.